This TCR beta chain came from a study of Graves' ophthalmopathy and Graves' hyperthyroidism. The wider study: Peripheral blood was gathered at first diagnosis, ahead of any treatment whatsoever. The study, taken as a whole, reports: Most thyroid clonotypes expanded beyond 0.001 frequency were also found in blood.

Transcripts of RNA were the source for amplifying TCR beta CDR3 regions. Amplification began with first-round RT-PCR using HTBI primers, then second-round multiplex PCR was performed. TCRdb called the multiplex PCR reads again in MiXCR, with one record for every CDR3 protein. The sample consists of under 800,000 distinct CDR3 sequences, about a fifth of them appearing once. Hyperthyroidism was classified as stable if no ophthalmopathy occurred within 18 months of follow-up. This clonotype was counted ten times or more. What it binds is not known. The germline CDR1 and CDR2 sequences are MNHNS and SASEGT. V lost 3 bases and J lost 0, with 12 bases in between. The CDR3 consists of 17 residues.

Sequencing used peripheral blood. This chain connects TRBV6-1 to TRBJ2-6, with D unclear. This receptor was taken from a woman aged 18 to 35 with stable Graves' hyperthyroidism. Some clones in this sample may be carry-over from other donors' samples. CDR3 loop: CASSDYKTPSGANVLTF. The CDR3 region has the DNA TGTGCCAGCAGTGATTATAAAACTCCCTCTGGGGCCAACGTCCTGACTTTC.